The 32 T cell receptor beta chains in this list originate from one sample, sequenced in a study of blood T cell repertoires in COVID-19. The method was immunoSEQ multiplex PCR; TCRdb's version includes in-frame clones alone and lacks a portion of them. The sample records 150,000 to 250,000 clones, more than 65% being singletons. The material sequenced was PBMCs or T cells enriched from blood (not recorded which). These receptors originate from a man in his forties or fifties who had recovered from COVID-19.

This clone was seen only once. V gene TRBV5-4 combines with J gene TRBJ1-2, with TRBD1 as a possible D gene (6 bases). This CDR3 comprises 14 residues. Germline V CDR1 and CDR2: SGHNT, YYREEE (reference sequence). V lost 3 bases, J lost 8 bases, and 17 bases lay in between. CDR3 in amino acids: CASSSLDRRVGYTF. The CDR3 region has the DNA TGTGCCAGCAGCTCACTTGACAGGCGGGTAGGCTACACCTTC.

CDR3 in amino acids: CAISESEGRSSGANVLTF. For the CDR3, the DNA is TGTGCCATCAGTGAGTCTGAGGGCAGATCCTCTGGGGCCAACGTCCTGACTTTC. The V and J genes are TRBV10-3 and TRBJ2-6, with a possible D match to TRBD2 (5 bases). Germline V gives CDR1 ENHRY, CDR2 SYGVKD. V was cut by 0 bases and J by 0 bases, with 12 bases left in between. This CDR3 region has 18 residues.

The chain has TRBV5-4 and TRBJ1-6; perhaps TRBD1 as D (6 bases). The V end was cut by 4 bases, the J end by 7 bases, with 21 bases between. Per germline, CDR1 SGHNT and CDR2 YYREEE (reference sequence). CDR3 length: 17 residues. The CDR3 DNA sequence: TGTGCCAGCAGCAGCTTGGGTCTTACAGGGAGAAATTCACCCCTCCACTTT. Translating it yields CASSSLGLTGRNSPLHF. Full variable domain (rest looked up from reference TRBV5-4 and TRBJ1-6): ETGVTQSPTHLIKTRGQQVTLRCSSQSGHNTVSWYQQALGQGPQFIFQYYREEENGRGNFPPRFSGLQFPNYSSELNVNALELDDSALYLCASSSLGLTGRNSPLHFGNGTRLTVT.

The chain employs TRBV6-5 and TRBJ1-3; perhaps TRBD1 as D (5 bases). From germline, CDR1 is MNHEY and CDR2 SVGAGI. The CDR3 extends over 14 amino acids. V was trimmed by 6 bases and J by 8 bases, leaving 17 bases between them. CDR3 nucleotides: TGTGCCAGCAGGCTGTCAGGGCATCCGGACACCATATATTTT. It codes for CASRLSGHPDTIYF.

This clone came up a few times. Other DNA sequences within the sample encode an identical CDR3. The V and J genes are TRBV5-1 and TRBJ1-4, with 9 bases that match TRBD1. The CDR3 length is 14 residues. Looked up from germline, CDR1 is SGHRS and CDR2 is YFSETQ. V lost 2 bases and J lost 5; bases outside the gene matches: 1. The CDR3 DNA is TGCGCCAGCAGCTTCGGACAGGGGAATGAAAAACTGTTTTTT. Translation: CASSFGQGNEKLFF.

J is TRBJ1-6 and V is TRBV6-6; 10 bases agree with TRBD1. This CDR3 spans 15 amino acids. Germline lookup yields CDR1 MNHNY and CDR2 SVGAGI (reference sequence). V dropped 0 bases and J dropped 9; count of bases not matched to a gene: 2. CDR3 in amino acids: CASSYSGQGFSPLHF. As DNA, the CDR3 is TGTGCCAGCAGTTACTCGGGACAGGGGTTTTCACCCCTCCACTTT.

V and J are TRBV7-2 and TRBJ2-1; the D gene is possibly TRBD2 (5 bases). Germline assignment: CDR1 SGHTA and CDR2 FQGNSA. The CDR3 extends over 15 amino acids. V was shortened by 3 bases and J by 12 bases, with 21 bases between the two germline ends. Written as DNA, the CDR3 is TGTGCCAGCAGCTTGCTAGCTTTTGGTATCGGGTGGCAGTTCTTC. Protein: CASSLLAFGIGWQFF.

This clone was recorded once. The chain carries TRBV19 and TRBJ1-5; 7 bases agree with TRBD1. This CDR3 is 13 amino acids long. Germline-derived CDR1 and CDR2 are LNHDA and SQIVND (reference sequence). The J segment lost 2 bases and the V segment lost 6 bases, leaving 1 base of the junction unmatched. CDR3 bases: TGTGCCAGTAGGGGGACAGGCAATCAGCCCCAGCATTTT. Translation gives CASRGTGNQPQHF. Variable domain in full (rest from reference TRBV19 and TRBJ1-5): DGGITQSPKYLFRKEGQNVTLSCEQNLNHDAMYWYRQDPGQGLRLIYYSQIVNDFQKGDIAEGYSVSREKKESFPLTVTSAQKNPTAFYLCASRGTGNQPQHFGDGTRLSIL.

This CDR3 is CASSHPLTTAPTPEAFF. The CDR3 DNA sequence: TGTGCCAGCAGTCACCCTCTAACCACAGCACCGACCCCTGAAGCTTTCTTT. The chain uses TRBV6-2 or TRBV6-3 and TRBJ1-1, with D uncertain. The CDR3 runs to 17 residues. Germline CDR1 MNHEY, CDR2 SVGEGT. Trimming cost V 5 bases and J 6 bases, with 25 bases left between them.

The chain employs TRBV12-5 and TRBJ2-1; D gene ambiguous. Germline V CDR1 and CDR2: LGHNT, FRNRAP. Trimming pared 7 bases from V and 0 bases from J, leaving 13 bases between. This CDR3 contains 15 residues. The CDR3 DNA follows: TGTGCTAGTGCCCTGAGGTCGAGCTCCTACAATGAGCAGTTCTTC. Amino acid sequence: CASALRSSSYNEQFF.

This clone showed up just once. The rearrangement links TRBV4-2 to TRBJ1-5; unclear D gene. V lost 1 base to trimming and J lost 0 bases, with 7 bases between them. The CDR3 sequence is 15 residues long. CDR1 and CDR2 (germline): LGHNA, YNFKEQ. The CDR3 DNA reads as TGTGCCAGCAGCCAAGGAGAGTATAGCAATCAGCCCCAGCATTTT. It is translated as CASSQGEYSNQPQHF.

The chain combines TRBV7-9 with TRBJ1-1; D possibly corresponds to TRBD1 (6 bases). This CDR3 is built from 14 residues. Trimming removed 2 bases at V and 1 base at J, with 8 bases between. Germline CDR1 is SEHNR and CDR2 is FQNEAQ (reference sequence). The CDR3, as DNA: TGTGCCAGCAGCTTAAGACAGGCGAACACTGAAGCTTTCTTT. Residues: CASSLRQANTEAFF.

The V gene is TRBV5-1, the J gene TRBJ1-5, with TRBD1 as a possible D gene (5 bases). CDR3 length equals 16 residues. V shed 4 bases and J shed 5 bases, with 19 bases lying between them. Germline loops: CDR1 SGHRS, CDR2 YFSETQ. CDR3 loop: CASSGITGWVDQPQHF. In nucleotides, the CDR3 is TGCGCCAGCAGCGGAATAACAGGATGGGTCGATCAGCCCCAGCATTTT.

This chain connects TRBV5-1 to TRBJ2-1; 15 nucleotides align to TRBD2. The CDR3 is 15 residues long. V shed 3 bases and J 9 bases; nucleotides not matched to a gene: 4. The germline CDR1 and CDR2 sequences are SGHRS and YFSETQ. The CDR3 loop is CASSSGLAGGSEQFF. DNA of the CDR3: TGCGCCAGCAGCTCCGGACTAGCGGGGGGGAGTGAGCAGTTCTTC.

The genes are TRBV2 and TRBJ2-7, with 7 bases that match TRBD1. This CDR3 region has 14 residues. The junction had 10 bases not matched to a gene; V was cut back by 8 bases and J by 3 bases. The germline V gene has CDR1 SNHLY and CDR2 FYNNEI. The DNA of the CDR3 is TGTGCCAGCCAGTTCACAGGGGTCTACTACGAGCAGTACTTC. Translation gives CASQFTGVYYEQYF.

The CDR3 nucleotides are TGCAGCGCCCATTTGAGACAGGGGGCCAATTCTGGAAACACCATATATTTT. This encodes CSAHLRQGANSGNTIYF. The V call is TRBV29-1, the J call TRBJ1-3; 10 nucleotides match TRBD1. V shed 7 bases, J shed 1 base, and the junction held 13 bases outside the gene matches. CDR3 size: 17 residues. Germline values: CDR1 SQVTM, CDR2 ANQGSEA.

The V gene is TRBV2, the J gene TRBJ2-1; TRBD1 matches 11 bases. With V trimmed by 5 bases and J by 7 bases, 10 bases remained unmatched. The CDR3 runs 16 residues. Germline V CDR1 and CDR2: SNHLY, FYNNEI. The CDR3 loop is CASSQPDRGLLNEQFF. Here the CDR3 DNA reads TGTGCCAGCAGTCAACCGGACAGGGGGCTATTGAATGAGCAGTTCTTC.

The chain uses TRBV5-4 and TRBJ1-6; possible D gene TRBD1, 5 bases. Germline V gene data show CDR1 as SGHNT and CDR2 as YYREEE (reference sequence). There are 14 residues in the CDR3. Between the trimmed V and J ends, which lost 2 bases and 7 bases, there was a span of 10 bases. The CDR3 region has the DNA TGTGCCAGCAGCTTTCCAGGGCGGAATTCACCCCTCCACTTT. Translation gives CASSFPGRNSPLHF.

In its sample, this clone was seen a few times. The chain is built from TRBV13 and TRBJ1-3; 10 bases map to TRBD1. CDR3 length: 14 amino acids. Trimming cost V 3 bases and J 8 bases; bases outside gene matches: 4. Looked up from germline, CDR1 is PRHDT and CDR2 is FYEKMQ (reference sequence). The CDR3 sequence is CASSLGQGSDTIYF. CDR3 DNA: TGTGCCAGCAGCTTGGGACAGGGGAGCGACACCATATATTTT.

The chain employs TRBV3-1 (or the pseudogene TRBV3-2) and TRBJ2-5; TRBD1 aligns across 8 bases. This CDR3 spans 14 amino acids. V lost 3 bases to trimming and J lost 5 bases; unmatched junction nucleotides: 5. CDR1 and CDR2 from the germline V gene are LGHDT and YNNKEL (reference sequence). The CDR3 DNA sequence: TGTGCCAGCAGCCATACAGGGGGAAGCGAGACCCAGTACTTC. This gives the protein CASSHTGGSETQYF.

The DNA of the CDR3 is TGTGCCAGCAGCTTAGAATCCAGGGGCATTGGCTATGGCTACACCTTC. This translates into CASSLESRGIGYGYTF. The chain recombines TRBV7-2 with TRBJ1-2; perhaps TRBD1 as D (6 bases). Trimming took 1 base from V and 4 from J, leaving 16 bases between them. In germline, CDR1 is SGHTA, CDR2 FQGNSA. CDR3 length equals 16 residues.

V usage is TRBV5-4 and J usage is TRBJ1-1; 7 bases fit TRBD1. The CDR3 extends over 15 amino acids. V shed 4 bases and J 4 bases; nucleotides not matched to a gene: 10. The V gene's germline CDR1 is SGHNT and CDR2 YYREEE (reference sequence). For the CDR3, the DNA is TGTGCCAGCAGCGTACAAGGGACAGCAGTCACTGAAGCTTTCTTT. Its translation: CASSVQGTAVTEAFF.

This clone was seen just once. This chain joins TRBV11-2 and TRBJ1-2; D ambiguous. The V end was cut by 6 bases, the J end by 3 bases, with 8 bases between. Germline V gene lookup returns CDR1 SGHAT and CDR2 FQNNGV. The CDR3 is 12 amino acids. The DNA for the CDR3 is TGTGCCAGCAGTTTAACAGACTATGGCTACACCTTC. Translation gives CASSLTDYGYTF.

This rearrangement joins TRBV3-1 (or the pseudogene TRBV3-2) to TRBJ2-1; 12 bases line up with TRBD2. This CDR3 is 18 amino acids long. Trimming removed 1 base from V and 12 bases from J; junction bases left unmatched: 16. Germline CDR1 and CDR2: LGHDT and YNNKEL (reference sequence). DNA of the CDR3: TGTGCCAGCAGCCAAGTGTGGAGTAGACTAGCGGGGGTGGGGGCGCAGTTCTTC. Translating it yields CASSQVWSRLAGVGAQFF.

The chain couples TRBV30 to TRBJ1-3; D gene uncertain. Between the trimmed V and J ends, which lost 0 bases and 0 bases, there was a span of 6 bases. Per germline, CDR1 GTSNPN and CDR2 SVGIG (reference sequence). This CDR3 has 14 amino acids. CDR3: CAWSVGSSGNTIYF. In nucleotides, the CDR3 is TGTGCCTGGAGTGTCGGGAGCTCTGGAAACACCATATATTTT.

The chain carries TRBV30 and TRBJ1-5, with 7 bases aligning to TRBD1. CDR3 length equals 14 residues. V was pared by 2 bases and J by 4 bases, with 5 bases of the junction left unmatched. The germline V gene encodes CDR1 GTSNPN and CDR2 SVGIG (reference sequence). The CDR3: CAWSQDRWNQPQHF. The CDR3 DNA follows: TGTGCCTGGAGTCAGGACAGGTGGAATCAGCCCCAGCATTTT.

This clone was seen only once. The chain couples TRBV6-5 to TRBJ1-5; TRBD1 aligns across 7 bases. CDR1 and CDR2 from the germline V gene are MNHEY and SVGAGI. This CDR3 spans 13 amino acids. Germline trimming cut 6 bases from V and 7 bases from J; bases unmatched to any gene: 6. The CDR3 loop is CASRMDRRQPQHF. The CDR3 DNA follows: TGTGCCAGCAGGATGGACAGGCGCCAGCCCCAGCATTTT.

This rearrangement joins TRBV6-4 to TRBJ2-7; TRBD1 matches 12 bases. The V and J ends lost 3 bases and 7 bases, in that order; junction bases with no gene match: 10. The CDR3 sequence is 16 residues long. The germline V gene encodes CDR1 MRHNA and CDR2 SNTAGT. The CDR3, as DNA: TGTGCCAGCAGTGATGACGGCGGGACAGGGGGCGATGAGCAGTACTTC. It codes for CASSDDGGTGGDEQYF.

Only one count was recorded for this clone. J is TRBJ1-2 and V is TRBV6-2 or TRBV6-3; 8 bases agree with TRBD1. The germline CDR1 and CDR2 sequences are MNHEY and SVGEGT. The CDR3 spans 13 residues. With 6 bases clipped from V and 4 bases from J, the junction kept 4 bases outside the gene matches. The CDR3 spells CASRPTGGYGYTF. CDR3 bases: TGTGCCAGCAGACCTACAGGGGGCTATGGCTACACCTTC.

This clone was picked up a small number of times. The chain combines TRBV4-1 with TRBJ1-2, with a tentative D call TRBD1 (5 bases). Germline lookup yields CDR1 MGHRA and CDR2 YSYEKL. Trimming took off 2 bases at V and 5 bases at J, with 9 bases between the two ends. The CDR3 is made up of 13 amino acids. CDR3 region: CASSQKDTYGYTF. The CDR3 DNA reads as TGCGCCAGCAGCCAAAAGGACACTTATGGCTACACCTTC.

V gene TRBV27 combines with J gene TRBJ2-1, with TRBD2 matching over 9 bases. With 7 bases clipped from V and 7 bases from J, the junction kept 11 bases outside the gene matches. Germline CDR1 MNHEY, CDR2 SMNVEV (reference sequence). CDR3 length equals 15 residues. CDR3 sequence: CASKDEWAGGNEQFF. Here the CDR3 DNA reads TGTGCCAGCAAAGACGAGTGGGCGGGGGGGAATGAGCAGTTCTTC.

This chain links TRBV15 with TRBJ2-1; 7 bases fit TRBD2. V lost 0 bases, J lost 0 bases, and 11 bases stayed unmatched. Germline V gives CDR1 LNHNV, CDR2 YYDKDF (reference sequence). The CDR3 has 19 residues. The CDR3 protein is CATSRDGPGGRSSYNEQFF. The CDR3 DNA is TGTGCCACCAGCAGAGATGGGCCGGGGGGTAGAAGCTCCTACAATGAGCAGTTCTTC.